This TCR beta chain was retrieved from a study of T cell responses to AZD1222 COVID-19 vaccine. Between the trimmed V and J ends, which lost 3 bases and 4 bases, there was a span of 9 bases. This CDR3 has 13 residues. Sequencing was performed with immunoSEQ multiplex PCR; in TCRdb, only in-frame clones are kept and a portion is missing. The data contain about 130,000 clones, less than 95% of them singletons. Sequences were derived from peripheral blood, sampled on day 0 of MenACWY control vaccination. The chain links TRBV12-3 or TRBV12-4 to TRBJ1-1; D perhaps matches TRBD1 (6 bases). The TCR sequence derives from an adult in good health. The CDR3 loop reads CASSFGGATEAFF. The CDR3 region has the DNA TGTGCCAGCAGTTTTGGGGGGGCCACTGAAGCTTTCTTT.